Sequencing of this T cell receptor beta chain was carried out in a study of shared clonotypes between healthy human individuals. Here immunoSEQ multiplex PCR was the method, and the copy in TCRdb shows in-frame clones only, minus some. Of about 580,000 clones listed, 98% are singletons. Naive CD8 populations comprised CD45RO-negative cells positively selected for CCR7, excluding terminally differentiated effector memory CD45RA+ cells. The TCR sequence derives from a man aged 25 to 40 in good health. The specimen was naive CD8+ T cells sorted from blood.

The CDR3 DNA follows: TGTGCCAGCAGTCTCGTGGGTTCTGGGTACGAGCAGTACTTC. It encodes CASSLVGSGYEQYF. The chain couples TRBV27 to TRBJ2-7; D call uncertain. The germline CDR1 and CDR2 sequences are MNHEY and SMNVEV (reference sequence). This CDR3 is 14 amino acids long. V dropped 5 bases and J dropped 4 bases, with 15 bases sitting between them.